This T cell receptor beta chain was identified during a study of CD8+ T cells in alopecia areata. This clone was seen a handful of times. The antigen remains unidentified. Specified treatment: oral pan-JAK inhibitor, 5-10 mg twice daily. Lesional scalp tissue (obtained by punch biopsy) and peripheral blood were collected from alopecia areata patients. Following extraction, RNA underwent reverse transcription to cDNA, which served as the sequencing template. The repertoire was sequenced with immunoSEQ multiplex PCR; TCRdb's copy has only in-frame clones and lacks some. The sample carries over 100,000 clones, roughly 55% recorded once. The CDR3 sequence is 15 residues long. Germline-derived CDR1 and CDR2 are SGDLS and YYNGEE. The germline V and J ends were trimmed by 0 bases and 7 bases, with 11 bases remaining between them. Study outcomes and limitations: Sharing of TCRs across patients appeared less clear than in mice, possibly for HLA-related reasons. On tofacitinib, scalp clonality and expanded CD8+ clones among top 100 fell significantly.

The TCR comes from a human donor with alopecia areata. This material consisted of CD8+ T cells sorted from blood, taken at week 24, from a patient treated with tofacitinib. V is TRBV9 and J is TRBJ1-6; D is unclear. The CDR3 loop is CASSVGSNENSPLHF. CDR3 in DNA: TGTGCCAGCAGCGTAGGTAGTAACGAGAATTCACCCCTCCACTTT.